This TCR beta chain was documented in a study of STAT5B mutations in CD4+ large granular lymphocyte leukemia. Across the study: The CDR3 'QG' motif was associated with a particular HLA allele among healthy donors. Whole-study results and caveats: Main leukemic clonotypes were patient-specific, but about 25% appeared at low frequency elsewhere. 8/27 top patient clones versus 2/35 control clones were TRBV06-family.

As for this clone: Its antigen remains unidentified.

Sequencing was at survey level. Method: immunoSEQ multiplex PCR; TCRdb's copy keeps in-frame clones and lacks some. The sample contains roughly 21,000 clones, around 75% of which appear only once. The germline CDR1 and CDR2 sequences are SGHDN and FVKESK. V gave up 4 bases and J gave up 5 bases; unmatched junction bases: 3. The CDR3 consists of 15 residues. Sequenced sample: CD4+ T cells from blood buffy coats. The sequence derives from a human donor in good health. This sequence joins TRBV14 and TRBJ2-2; 11 bases map to TRBD2. This chain's CDR3 is CASSPTSGTTGELFF. CDR3 sequence (DNA): TGTGCCAGCAGCCCGACTAGCGGGACAACCGGGGAGCTGTTTTTT.